Shown below are 8 T cell receptor beta chains from a single sample sequenced in a study of Graves' ophthalmopathy and Graves' hyperthyroidism. Beta-chain TCR CDR3 regions were amplified from RNA transcripts. An opening RT-PCR round employed HTBI primers and preceded a second-round multiplex PCR. TCRdb re-called the multiplex PCR reads with MiXCR, one entry per CDR3 protein. The data show almost 400,000 distinct CDR3 sequences, around 17% seen once. Sequencing was done on a sample of peripheral blood. These receptors all stem from a woman between 18 and 29 years old with Graves' ophthalmopathy.

This clonotype was counted many times. The chain couples TRBV25-1 to TRBJ1-3; 7 nucleotides agree with TRBD1. Trimming took 6 bases from V and 0 from J; bases not matched to a gene: 5. The CDR3 totals 15 residues. Germline loops: CDR1 MGHDK, CDR2 SYGVNS. CDR3 sequence: CASRGTAGSGNTIYF. CDR3 sequence (DNA): TGTGCCAGCAGGGGGACAGCCGGCTCTGGAAACACCATATATTTT.

There are many counts of this clonotype. The gene calls are TRBV5-1 and TRBJ1-3, with D possibly matching TRBD1 (5 bases). This CDR3 is 16 amino acids long. Germline values: CDR1 SGHRS, CDR2 YFSETQ. V gave up 4 bases and J gave up 2 bases, with 16 bases separating them. CDR3 in amino acids: CASSPSRGEAGNTIYF. In nucleotides, the CDR3 is TGCGCCAGCAGCCCCAGCCGGGGGGAGGCTGGAAACACCATATATTTT.

This clonotype has a handful of counts. The chain employs TRBV30 and TRBJ2-2; 7 nucleotides match TRBD1. The CDR3 consists of 13 residues. V lost 3 bases to trimming and J lost 13 bases; unmatched junction nucleotides: 11. In germline, CDR1 is GTSNPN, CDR2 SVGIG (reference sequence). For the CDR3, the DNA is TGTGCCTGGAGAGGCCCAGGGGGTGGGTGGCTGTTTTTT. Encoded protein: CAWRGPGGGWLFF.

This clonotype was seen at least ten times. V usage is TRBV12-3 or TRBV12-4 and J usage is TRBJ2-5; the D gene could be TRBD1 or TRBD2 (5 bases each). V dropped 6 bases and J dropped 5 bases, with 22 bases sitting between them. The CDR3 consists of 16 residues. In DNA form, the CDR3 reads TGTGCCAGCAGACGACAGATCCCGGGATCTGGGGAGACCCAGTACTTC. Residues: CASRRQIPGSGETQYF.

This clonotype was found once. V gene TRBV28 combines with J gene TRBJ2-7; 7 bases line up with TRBD2. CDR1 and CDR2 from the germline V gene are MDHEN and SYDVKM. V was clipped by 7 bases and J by 3 bases; unmatched bases: 9. The CDR3 runs 14 residues. For the CDR3, the DNA is TGTGCCAGCATTTCTAGCGGCTCTTTCTACGAGCAGTACTTC. Its protein is CASISSGSFYEQYF.

Ten or more counts support this clonotype. V is TRBV7-2 and J is TRBJ2-2; tentative D call: TRBD1 (6 bases). The V end was cut by 10 bases, the J end by 1 base, with 16 bases between. Per the germline V gene, CDR1 is SGHTA and CDR2 is FQGNSA. The CDR3 length is 15 residues. The CDR3 sequence is CATLSDRWNTGELFF. CDR3 sequence (DNA): TGTGCCACCCTAAGCGACAGGTGGAACACCGGGGAGCTGTTTTTT.

The sample holds many counts of this clonotype. This chain links TRBV29-1 with TRBJ2-7; TRBD1 aligns across 7 bases. The ends lost 4 bases at V and 2 bases at J; junction bases unmatched: 2. CDR1 is SQVTM and CDR2 is ANQGSEA in the germline V gene. CDR3 length: 12 amino acids. The CDR3 here is CSVGTGAYEQYF. The CDR3, as DNA: TGCAGCGTTGGGACAGGCGCCTACGAGCAGTACTTC.

This clonotype was recorded at least ten times. The V and J genes are TRBV28 and TRBJ2-7; TRBD2 matches 7 bases. This CDR3 is 15 amino acids long. The ends lost 4 bases at V and 2 bases at J; junction bases unmatched: 8. CDR1 is MDHEN, CDR2 SYDVKM, per germline. The chain's CDR3 is CASSSPGAGAYEQYF. The CDR3, as DNA: TGTGCCAGCAGTTCGCCCGGGGCGGGAGCCTACGAGCAGTACTTC.